This T cell receptor beta chain was observed in a study of human T cells and chemical hapten exposure. For this clonotype: Antigen specificity is unknown.

Time point here: healthy volunteer bleed at 2 weeks. It was from unfractionated whole blood that total RNA was extracted. Study observations and caveats: Counts of TCRs above 1 in 1000 frequency stayed unchanged with DPC sensitization.

Unique molecular identifiers were linked by the library to individual cDNA molecules. TCRdb analysed the RACE reads with MiXCR anew, one entry per CDR3 protein. The table shows 130,000 or so distinct CDR3 sequences, with approximately 9.5% occurring only once. This receptor was identified in a male donor in good health. Some clones in this sample may be carry-over from other donors' samples. Sequencing was done on a sample of whole blood.

CDR3 DNA sequence: TGTGCCAACCGCCCAGGGGGCTATGGCTACACCTTC. The encoded protein is CANRPGGYGYTF. The V call is TRBV6-1, the J call TRBJ1-2; TRBD1 aligns across 7 bases. V shed 10 bases, J shed 4 bases, and the junction held 6 bases outside the gene matches. The CDR3 is 12 residues long. Germline-derived CDR1 and CDR2 are MNHNS and SASEGT.